The T cell receptor (beta chain) under discussion was sequenced for a study of OX40 agonist ivuxolimab in advanced cancers. Study at large: Patients undergoing dose escalation presented with hepatocellular carcinoma, melanoma, renal cell or head and neck cancer.

Per the germline V gene, CDR1 is LNHDA and CDR2 is SQIVND (reference sequence). The CDR3 runs 13 residues. TCRdb keeps only in-frame clones here, not all; method: immunoSEQ multiplex PCR. The sample yields approximately 12,000 clones, around four fifths seen once. General study results and limits: With doses of 0.1 to 3.0 mg/kg, CD4+ and CD8+ blood T cells had undergone clonal expansion by week 6.

About this clone itself: Its antigen remains unidentified.

The specimen comprised CD4+ or CD8+ T cells sorted from blood, sampled in a trial of the OX40 agonist ivuxolimab. This clonotype originated in an adult with an advanced solid tumor such as melanoma, head and neck, liver or kidney cancer. The chain recombines TRBV19 with TRBJ2-7, with 7 bases identical to TRBD2. The CDR3 loop reads CASREGSNYEQYF. The CDR3 DNA follows: TGTGCATCTAGGGAGGGCTCGAACTACGAGCAGTACTTC.